A selection of T cell receptor beta chains follows, all from one sample in a study of regulatory dendritic cells for organ transplantation. Only in-frame clones appear in the TCRdb table, and some are missing; sequencing was by immunoSEQ multiplex PCR. In the table there are about 38,000 clones, 80% to 95% of which are singletons. Specimen: naive CD8+ T cells from blood. These receptors were collected from a human donor in good health. The CDR3 runs from the conserved cysteine through the conserved F or W. Fields, in order: CDR3 length, D gene, J gene, clone size, V gene, CDR3 protein, CDR3 DNA. D genes are given only for firm matches. Only part of the rows carry a size: once, few, many, or a class if the clone is expanded.

13,.,TRBJ2-2,.,TRBV29-1,CSALTRDTGELFF,TGCAGCGCATTAACGAGAGACACCGGGGAGCTGTTTTTT
14,TRBD1,TRBJ1-4,.,TRBV27,CASTLTGGNEKLFF,TGTGCCAGCACTTTAACAGGGGGAAATGAAAAACTGTTTTTT
16,.,TRBJ1-2,.,TRBV2,CASSEALGTREDGYTF,TGTGCCAGCAGTGAAGCGCTGGGCACAAGAGAGGATGGCTACACCTTC
15,TRBD1,TRBJ1-2,.,TRBV6-5,CASSYSFEGARGYTF,TGTGCCAGCAGTTACAGTTTTGAGGGGGCGAGGGGCTACACCTTC
15,.,TRBJ2-3,.,TRBV14,CASSQDRQATDTQYF,TGTGCCAGCAGCCAAGATCGACAGGCCACAGATACGCAGTATTTT
13,.,TRBJ1-1,.,TRBV18,CASSQDLNTEAFF,TGTGCCAGCTCACAGGACCTGAACACTGAAGCTTTCTTT
12,.,TRBJ2-3,.,TRBV2,CASTQGADTQYF,TGTGCCAGCACGCAGGGCGCAGATACGCAGTATTTT
14,.,TRBJ1-1,.,TRBV6-5,CASSYGLGETEAFF,TGTGCCAGCAGTTACGGGTTGGGGGAGACTGAAGCTTTCTTT
13,.,TRBJ2-7,.,TRBV7-6,CASSLGEGGEQYF,TGTGCCAGCAGCTTGGGAGAAGGGGGTGAGCAGTACTTC
15,TRBD1,TRBJ2-1,.,TRBV11-2,CASSLGQGVYNEQFF,TGTGCCAGCAGCCTTGGACAGGGGGTGTACAATGAGCAGTTCTTC
14,.,TRBJ2-7,.,TRBV7-3,CASSLKVAPYEQYF,TGTGCCAGCAGCTTAAAGGTGGCCCCCTACGAGCAGTACTTC
15,TRBD2,TRBJ2-5,.,TRBV10-1,CASRDGTSGLIQEYF,TGCGCCAGCAGGGACGGGACTAGCGGACTCATTCAGGAGTACTTC
13,.,TRBJ1-1,.,TRBV27,CASSLEGMDEAFF,TGTGCCAGCAGTTTGGAGGGAATGGATGAAGCTTTCTTT
14,.,TRBJ2-3,.,TRBV7-9,CASSLAGDTDTQYF,TGTGCCAGCAGCTTAGCGGGGGACACAGATACGCAGTATTTT
16,.,TRBJ2-3,.,TRBV7-3,CASSSVGGEQQDTQYF,TGTGCCAGCAGCTCTGTCGGGGGAGAACAACAAGATACGCAGTATTTT
14,.,TRBJ2-1,.,TRBV4-1,CASSQVWAVNEQFF,TGCGCCAGCAGCCAAGTCTGGGCGGTCAATGAGCAGTTCTTC
15,.,TRBJ2-3,.,TRBV6-5,CASRQPDYAADTQYF,TGTGCCAGCAGACAACCGGACTACGCTGCAGATACGCAGTATTTT
16,.,TRBJ2-7,.,TRBV7-2,CASSSSPGLRSYEQYF,TGTGCCAGCAGCTCGTCGCCGGGACTCAGGTCCTACGAGCAGTACTTC
17,.,TRBJ1-6,few,TRBV11-2,CASSLGPPSDWNSPLHF,TGTGCCAGCAGCTTAGGTCCCCCTTCGGACTGGAATTCACCCCTCCACTTT
16,.,TRBJ2-7,.,TRBV28,CASSLIPGSRPYEQYF,TGTGCCAGCAGCCTAATCCCCGGGAGTAGGCCCTACGAGCAGTACTTC
13,.,TRBJ2-7,.,TRBV5-6,CASSWDGSYEQYF,TGTGCCAGCAGCTGGGACGGATCCTACGAGCAGTACTTC
14,.,TRBJ2-3,.,TRBV4-1,CASSFSQGTDTQYF,TGCGCCAGCAGTTTTAGCCAAGGCACAGATACGCAGTATTTT
14,.,TRBJ1-1,.,TRBV6-5,CASSYSERGPEAFF,TGTGCCAGCAGTTACTCTGAACGGGGACCTGAAGCTTTCTTT
17,.,TRBJ2-3,.,TRBV5-5,CASSPGDLPSSTDTQYF,TGTGCCAGCAGCCCGGGGGACCTTCCATCTAGCACAGATACGCAGTATTTT
14,.,TRBJ2-1,.,TRBV9,CASSAGWVADEQFF,TGTGCCAGCAGCGCCGGCTGGGTAGCCGATGAGCAGTTCTTC
13,.,TRBJ2-1,.,TRBV28,CASSFSALVSRFF,TGTGCCAGCAGTTTCTCCGCCCTAGTCTCGCGGTTCTTC
12,TRBD1,TRBJ1-1,.,TRBV9,CARDRDRGEAFF,TGTGCCAGGGACCGGGACAGAGGTGAAGCTTTCTTT
13,.,TRBJ1-2,.,TRBV6-5,CASSYGTNYGYTF,TGTGCCAGCAGTTACGGGACCAACTATGGCTACACCTTC
13,.,TRBJ1-1,.,TRBV6-6,CASSSRVNTEAFF,TGTGCCAGCAGTTCAAGGGTGAACACTGAAGCTTTCTTT
14,.,TRBJ1-1,.,TRBV5-1,CASSFLGTNTEAFF,TGCGCCAGCAGCTTCCTGGGGACGAACACTGAAGCTTTCTTT
15,.,TRBJ1-3,.,TRBV5-1,CASSLGVSSGNTIYF,TGCGCCAGCAGCTTGGGGGTGAGCTCTGGAAACACCATATATTTT
16,.,TRBJ2-1,once,TRBV9,CASSPRSLESYNEQFF,TGTGCCAGCAGTCCACGGTCCCTGGAATCCTACAATGAGCAGTTCTTC
16,TRBD1,TRBJ1-4,.,TRBV4-3,CASSQDRQGGNEKLFF,TGCGCCAGCAGCCAAGACCGACAGGGGGGTAATGAAAAACTGTTTTTT
13,TRBD1,TRBJ1-5,.,TRBV7-9,CASSGTGNQPQHF,TGTGCCAGCAGCGGGACAGGCAATCAGCCCCAGCATTTT
17,.,TRBJ1-6,.,TRBV14,CASSPNRASSYNSPLHF,TGTGCCAGCAGCCCCAACAGAGCGAGCTCCTATAATTCACCCCTCCACTTT
16,TRBD1,TRBJ1-4,.,TRBV6-1,CASSELDRSLNEKLFF,TGTGCCAGCAGTGAGCTGGACAGGAGCCTTAATGAAAAACTGTTTTTT
12,TRBD1,TRBJ1-2,.,TRBV7-9,CAGQGRNYGYTF,TGTGCCGGACAGGGGAGGAACTATGGCTACACCTTC
13,TRBD1,TRBJ2-7,.,TRBV13,CASSFRGRYEQYF,TGTGCCAGCAGCTTCAGGGGGCGCTACGAGCAGTACTTC
16,.,TRBJ2-5,.,TRBV4-3,CASSQDRSGQRETQYF,TGCGCCAGCAGCCAAGATCGGAGCGGGCAGCGGGAGACCCAGTACTTC
15,.,TRBJ1-3,.,TRBV6-1,CASNDWDFSGNTIYF,TGTGCCAGCAACGACTGGGACTTCTCTGGAAACACCATATATTTT
13,TRBD1,TRBJ1-1,.,TRBV27,CASSYSRGGEAFF,TGTGCCAGCAGTTACAGCAGGGGGGGAGAAGCTTTCTTT
10,.,TRBJ2-2,.,TRBV25-1,CACWNGELFF,TGTGCCTGCTGGAACGGGGAGCTGTTTTTT
13,.,TRBJ2-5,.,TRBV4-2,CASSRGEQETQYF,TGTGCCAGCAGTAGGGGGGAACAAGAGACCCAGTACTTC
15,.,TRBJ2-7,.,TRBV6-5,CASSYPRGENYEQYF,TGTGCCAGCAGTTACCCCAGGGGGGAAAACTACGAGCAGTACTTC
17,.,TRBJ2-7,.,TRBV28,CASSLEGLARSSYEQYF,TGTGCCAGCAGTTTAGAGGGGCTAGCGAGGAGCTCCTACGAGCAGTACTTC
15,.,TRBJ1-3,.,TRBV28,CASSLFDPSGNTIYF,TGTGCCAGCAGTTTATTTGACCCCTCTGGAAACACCATATATTTT